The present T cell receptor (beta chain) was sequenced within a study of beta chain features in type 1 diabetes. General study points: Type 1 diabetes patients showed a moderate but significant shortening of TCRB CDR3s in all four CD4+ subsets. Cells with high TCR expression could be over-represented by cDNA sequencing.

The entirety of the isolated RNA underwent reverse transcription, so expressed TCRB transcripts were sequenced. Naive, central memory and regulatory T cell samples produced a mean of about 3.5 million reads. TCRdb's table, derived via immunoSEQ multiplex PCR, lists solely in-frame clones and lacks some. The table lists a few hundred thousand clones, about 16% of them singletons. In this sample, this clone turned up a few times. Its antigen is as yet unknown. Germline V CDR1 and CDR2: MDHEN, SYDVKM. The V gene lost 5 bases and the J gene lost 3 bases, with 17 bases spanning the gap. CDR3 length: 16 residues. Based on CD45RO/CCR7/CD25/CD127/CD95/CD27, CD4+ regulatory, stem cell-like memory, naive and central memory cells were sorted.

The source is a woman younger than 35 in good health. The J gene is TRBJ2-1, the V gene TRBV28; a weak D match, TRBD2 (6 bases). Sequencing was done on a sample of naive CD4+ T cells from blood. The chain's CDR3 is CASSSPGEAIYNEQFF. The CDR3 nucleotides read TGTGCCAGCAGTAGCCCGGGGGAGGCAATCTACAATGAGCAGTTCTTC.